A single sample gave rise to the 14 T cell receptor beta chains below, sequenced in a study of human T cells and chemical hapten exposure. TCRdb re-called the RACE reads with MiXCR, one entry per CDR3 protein. Of under 200,000 distinct CDR3 sequences detected, 28% appear once; the ten largest clones hold around 2.3%. Time point given: patch test 3, about 24 weeks after DPC sensitization. Described treatment: therapeutic diphenylcyclopropenone sensitization with weekly scalp DPC. The specimen comprised whole blood, sampled in connection with sensitization to the hapten diphenylcyclopropenone (DPC). All receptors come from a woman younger than 30 with alopecia areata. Some clones in this sample may be carry-over from other donors' samples.

This chain joins TRBV7-2 and TRBJ2-1; possible D gene TRBD2, 7 bases. This CDR3 contains 16 residues. V lost 5 bases, J lost 4 bases, and 18 bases lay in between. CDR1 is SGHTA and CDR2 is FQGNSA in the germline V gene. The CDR3 DNA reads as TGTGCCAGCAGCCGAGAGGGGGGGGGCCCTTACAATGAGCAGTTCTTC. It is translated as CASSREGGGPYNEQFF.

V gene TRBV7-3 combines with J gene TRBJ1-6; D is perhaps TRBD1 (6 bases). The V and J ends lost 0 bases and 8 bases respectively, with 11 bases between them. Germline assignment: CDR1 SGHTA and CDR2 FQGTGA. CDR3 length: 15 amino acids. CDR3 coding DNA: TGTGCCAGCAGCTTAACGAGGCACAGGGATTCACCCCTCCACTTT. Protein product: CASSLTRHRDSPLHF.

This clonotype showed up just a few times. The rearrangement links TRBV11-2 to TRBJ2-7; tentatively, D is TRBD1 (7 bases). This CDR3 has 14 residues. V gave up 5 bases and J gave up 4 bases, with 15 bases separating them. From germline, CDR1 is SGHAT and CDR2 FQNNGV. This CDR3 is CASSLQGRRYEQYF. In DNA, the CDR3 is TGTGCCAGCAGCCTACAGGGGAGGAGGTACGAGCAGTACTTC.

The gene calls are TRBV10-2 and TRBJ2-3; perhaps TRBD1 as D (6 bases). This CDR3 is 14 amino acids long. Germline V CDR1 and CDR2: WSHSY, SAAADI. V lost 6 bases and J lost 5, with 15 bases in between. The CDR3 protein is CASRDSLLEDTQYF. The CDR3 bases are TGCGCCAGCAGGGACAGCCTGTTAGAAGATACGCAGTATTTT.

This clonotype appeared a few times. V gene TRBV2 combines with J gene TRBJ1-1; D is perhaps TRBD1 (5 bases). Germline V CDR1 and CDR2: SNHLY, FYNNEI. V was pared by 10 bases and J by 3 bases, with 12 bases between. The CDR3 runs to 12 residues. The CDR3: CATRDRYTEAFF. CDR3 bases: TGTGCCACCCGGGACCGATACACTGAAGCTTTCTTT.

V gene TRBV6-2 or TRBV6-3 combines with J gene TRBJ2-1, with 8 positions matching TRBD2. The CDR3 is 14 amino acids. From germline, CDR1 is MNHEY and CDR2 SVGEGT. The V and J ends lost 6 bases and 5 bases, in that order; junction bases with no gene match: 6. The CDR3 coding sequence is TGTGCCAGCAGCCGAGCGGGAGTCGACAATGAGCAGTTCTTC. Translating gives CASSRAGVDNEQFF.

This chain uses TRBV4-1 with TRBJ1-4, with D possibly matching TRBD1 (5 bases). V lost 3 bases to trimming and J lost 5 bases, with 16 bases between them. Germline CDR1 MGHRA, CDR2 YSYEKL. The CDR3 consists of 16 residues. The CDR3 DNA is TGCGCCAGCAGCCACGAAAGCCAGGGTGTCAATGAAAAACTGTTTTTT. It encodes CASSHESQGVNEKLFF.

The V and J genes are TRBV15 and TRBJ1-5; tentatively, D is TRBD1 (5 bases). The germline V and J ends were trimmed by 0 bases and 0 bases, with 9 bases remaining between them. CDR1 and CDR2 (germline): LNHNV, YYDKDF (reference sequence). The CDR3 consists of 16 residues. The CDR3: CATSREGGSSNQPQHF. Here the CDR3 DNA reads TGTGCCACCAGCAGAGAGGGGGGGAGTAGCAATCAGCCCCAGCATTTT.

This clonotype was seen once. The V call is TRBV20-1, the J call TRBJ1-1; D uncertain. This CDR3 has 11 residues. Germline CDR1 and CDR2: DFQATT and SNEGSKA (reference sequence). In nucleotides, the CDR3 is TGCACCCCCCTGGAAGGGACTGAAGCTTTCTTT. Its protein product is CTPLEGTEAFF.

V usage is TRBV19 and J usage is TRBJ1-2; the D is unclear. The CDR3 loop spans 17 amino acids. The ends were cut back, 8 bases at V and 6 bases at J, with 28 bases in the middle. CDR1 and CDR2 from the germline V gene are LNHDA and SQIVND (reference sequence). The CDR3 loop is CASLAVGSRALRDGYTF. CDR3 sequence (DNA): TGTGCCAGTCTTGCGGTTGGGTCACGAGCCCTTCGGGATGGCTACACCTTC.

The chain carries TRBV4-1 and TRBJ2-1; TRBD2 agrees at 7 bases. The CDR3 spans 14 residues. Looked up from germline, CDR1 is MGHRA and CDR2 is YSYEKL. The junction had 5 bases not matched to a gene; V was cut back by 2 bases and J by 7 bases. The CDR3 protein is CASSQRTSPNEQFF. The CDR3 coding sequence is TGCGCCAGCAGCCAACGGACTAGTCCGAATGAGCAGTTCTTC.

In its sample, this clonotype was seen many times. This chain links TRBV24-1 with TRBJ2-3, with 12 bases lining up with TRBD2. The trim removed 1 base at V and 6 bases at J, leaving 7 bases unmatched. The CDR3 runs 17 residues. Germline V gene sequence: CDR1 KGHDR, CDR2 SFDVKD. DNA of the CDR3: TGTGCCACCAGTGATTTCCGACTAGCGGGAGAGGCGGATACGCAGTATTTT. Its protein product is CATSDFRLAGEADTQYF.

The genes are TRBV6-5 and TRBJ1-3, with 7 bases that match TRBD1. CDR3 length: 14 residues. V lost 6 bases, J lost 0 bases, and 2 bases stayed unmatched. The germline V gene encodes CDR1 MNHEY and CDR2 SVGAGI. CDR3 amino acids: CASRTGSSGNTIYF. CDR3 DNA: TGTGCCAGCAGGACAGGGAGCTCTGGAAACACCATATATTTT.

The rearrangement uses TRBV6-2 or TRBV6-3 and TRBJ2-2, with D tentatively TRBD1 or TRBD2 (5 bases each). The CDR3 length is 14 residues. Trimming stripped 5 bases from V and 6 bases from J, with 13 bases between. Germline V gene data show CDR1 as MNHEY and CDR2 as SVGEGT. CDR3 nucleotide sequence: TGTGCCAGCAGTCCCGGGACCTCCCCCGGGGAGCTGTTTTTT. Protein sequence: CASSPGTSPGELFF.